These 7 T cell receptor beta chains originate from one sample sequenced in a study of regulatory T cells in long-lasting Graves disease. The time point is: newly diagnosed GD, antithyroid drugs for less than 3 months. Making the TCR library involved RNA that had been extracted from PBMCs. Construction of the TCR beta libraries employed iRepertoire HTBI primers in conjunction with Arm-PCR of CDR3 regions. TCRdb redid the calling of the multiplex PCR reads with MiXCR, one entry per CDR3 protein. The sample yields 250,000 to 400,000 distinct CDR3 sequences, about 18% seen once. The sample consisted of peripheral blood mononuclear cells (PBMCs), taken at new diagnosis, from a patient treated with antithyroid drugs. The receptors originated from a female donor with Graves disease.

The chain combines TRBV6-5 with TRBJ2-7; maybe TRBD1 (5 bases). V gave up 4 bases and J gave up 6 bases, with 22 bases separating them. This CDR3 contains 16 residues. Germline V gene lookup returns CDR1 MNHEY and CDR2 SVGAGI. The CDR3 sequence: CASSLKKPGSSPEQYF. CDR3 bases: TGTGCCAGCAGTTTAAAAAAACCAGGGTCTTCCCCCGAGCAGTACTTC.

This clonotype occurred many times. The genes are TRBV12-3 or TRBV12-4 and TRBJ2-3; 9 bases agree with TRBD1. V shed 5 bases, J shed 6 bases, and the junction held 6 bases outside the gene matches. The CDR3 contains 14 residues. CDR3 protein: CASSKGQGTDTQYF. The CDR3, as DNA: TGTGCCAGCAGTAAAGGACAGGGGACGGATACGCAGTATTTT.

This clonotype occurred many times. V and J are TRBV10-2 and TRBJ2-7; 9 bases align to TRBD2. Germline loops: CDR1 WSHSY, CDR2 SAAADI. V dropped 8 bases and J dropped 7; count of bases not matched to a gene: 15. This CDR3 region has 15 residues. CDR3 DNA sequence: TGCGCCAGCGGTTCGGCGGGCGGGAGGGCCGAAGAGCAGTACTTC. Protein: CASGSAGGRAEEQYF.

This clonotype has a count of ten or more. The CDR3 region is CASSFAGEWDTQYF. The CDR3 nucleotides are TGTGCCAGCAGTTTTGCGGGAGAGTGGGATACGCAGTATTTT. The chain employs TRBV27 and TRBJ2-3; 7 nucleotides match TRBD2. The ends lost 3 bases at V and 6 bases at J; junction bases unmatched: 6. CDR1 MNHEY and CDR2 SMNVEV come from the germline V gene (reference sequence). CDR3 size: 14 residues.

This clonotype was recorded a few times. This sequence joins TRBV9 and TRBJ2-3; maybe TRBD1 (6 bases). The CDR3 runs to 15 residues. Germline CDR1 reads SGDLS; CDR2 reads YYNGEE. Trimming took 4 bases from V and 4 from J, leaving 16 bases between them. CDR3 DNA: TGTGCCAGCAGCCAACATCCAGACAGGCCAGATACGCAGTATTTT. Protein product: CASSQHPDRPDTQYF.

Comment on this clonotype: It is likely a read error: a sequence one base away is far more abundant. The chain links TRBV7-8 to TRBJ2-7, with 8 bases that match TRBD2. Germline V gene sequence: CDR1 SGHVS, CDR2 FQNEAQ. V lost 1 base, J lost 3 bases, and 5 bases stayed unmatched. The CDR3 has 15 residues. The CDR3 loop is CASSLVAGTSYEQYF. The CDR3, as DNA: TGTGCCAGCAGCTTAGTAGCGGGGACCAGCTACGAGCAGTACTTC.

Many counts were recorded for this clonotype. The chain couples TRBV11-2 to TRBJ2-2, with D possibly being TRBD1 (6 bases). Looked up from germline, CDR1 is SGHAT and CDR2 is FQNNGV. This CDR3 contains 15 residues. Trimming shortened V by 5 bases and J by 4 bases, and 14 bases separated the two germline ends. The CDR3 region is CASSPLLDSTGELFF. The CDR3 DNA is TGTGCCAGCAGCCCGCTATTGGACAGCACCGGGGAGCTGTTTTTT.